This TCR beta chain was obtained from a study of cytomegalovirus exposure and HLA in healthy donors. The PCR contained 60 Vbeta and 13 Jbeta primers. Sequencing used immunoSEQ multiplex PCR; TCRdb keeps in-frame clones, though not all of them. This table holds roughly 80,000 clones, 67% found once. Though probably carrying unrecorded immune exposures, donors were nominally healthy at sampling. Study-wide results and caveats: The productive fraction for most TCR beta V segments was about 90% or about 30% in an earlier analysis.

In the case of this clone: Its antigen is as yet unknown.

The germline V gene encodes CDR1 MDHEN and CDR2 SYDVKM. V lost 5 bases and J lost 0, with 13 bases in between. The CDR3 has 15 amino acids. The chain couples TRBV28 to TRBJ1-1; D may be TRBD1 (5 bases). The sequencing sample was made of PBMCs. The receptor comes from a woman aged 45-59 years in good health and CMV-seropositive. The CDR3 protein is CASSIRTPVNTEAFF. The CDR3 DNA sequence: TGTGCCAGCAGTATCCGGACACCCGTGAACACTGAAGCTTTCTTT.